These T cell receptor beta chains were read from a single sample in a study of blood T cell repertoires in COVID-19. Clones were read by immunoSEQ multiplex PCR, and TCRdb kept only the in-frame ones, dropping some. The sample includes 97,000 or so clones, roughly 79% seen only once; the top ten take about 10%. Sequences were obtained from peripheral blood. Receptor source: a man between 65 and 85 years old with acute or convalescent COVID-19. The CDR3 runs from the conserved cysteine through the conserved F or W. Each record gives: V gene, J gene, clone size, D gene, CDR3 protein, CDR3 DNA. A D gene is named only where the DNA matches it firmly. Not every row has a clone size; where given, it reads once, few, many or a size class.

TRBV29-1	TRBJ1-5	.	TRBD1	CSVAPDRINQPQHF	TGCAGCGTTGCCCCGGACAGGATTAATCAGCCCCAGCATTTT
TRBV7-2	TRBJ2-5	once	TRBD1	CASSARTGGLRETQYF	TGTGCCAGCAGCGCCCGGACAGGGGGCTTGCGAGAGACCCAGTACTTC
TRBV7-2	TRBJ1-2	.	TRBD1	CASSLARQGAKGYGYTF	TGTGCCAGCAGCTTAGCGAGACAGGGGGCCAAGGGCTATGGCTACACCTTC
TRBV29-1	TRBJ1-4	.	TRBD1	CSASSGTGPLELFF	TGCAGCGCCTCATCCGGGACAGGACCTCTAGAACTGTTTTTT
TRBV7-9	TRBJ2-2	.	TRBD2	CASSPLAGGLDGELFF	TGTGCCAGCAGCCCTCTAGCGGGAGGGCTCGACGGGGAGCTGTTTTTT
TRBV18	TRBJ1-5	.	.	CASSLGQINQPQHF	TGTGCCAGCTCACTCGGACAGATTAATCAGCCCCAGCATTTT
TRBV30	TRBJ1-2	.	.	CAWTAGGNGYTF	TGTGCCTGGACTGCTGGGGGGAATGGCTACACCTTC
TRBV29-1	TRBJ1-5	.	.	CSVETHPGQPQHF	TGCAGCGTTGAAACGCACCCCGGTCAGCCCCAGCATTTT
TRBV6-5	TRBJ2-1	.	TRBD1	CASRYDRVSYNEQFF	TGTGCCAGCAGATATGACAGGGTTTCCTACAATGAGCAGTTCTTC
TRBV30	TRBJ2-3	few	.	CAWRVAVADTQYF	TGTGCCTGGAGGGTAGCGGTAGCAGATACGCAGTATTTT
TRBV11-2	TRBJ1-2	.	TRBD1	CASTQGGTGGGGYTF	TGTGCCAGCACCCAAGGAGGGACAGGGGGTGGAGGCTACACCTTC
TRBV18	TRBJ2-5	.	.	CASSPIYAGVQETQYF	TGTGCCAGCTCACCTATATACGCGGGTGTCCAAGAGACCCAGTACTTC
TRBV24-1	TRBJ2-3	.	TRBD2	CATSDSGGGTSGNTDTQYF	TGTGCCACCAGTGATTCCGGGGGGGGGACTAGCGGAAACACAGATACGCAGTATTTT
TRBV20-1	TRBJ2-1	.	TRBD2	CSASGHGGAGEQFF	TGCAGTGCTAGTGGCCACGGGGGGGCCGGTGAGCAGTTCTTC
TRBV6-1	TRBJ2-3	.	TRBD2	CASSEGLAGGSILTDTQYF	TGTGCCAGCAGTGAAGGACTAGCGGGGGGGTCCATTCTCACAGATACGCAGTATTTT
TRBV19	TRBJ1-5	.	TRBD1	CASRITGTGDQPQHF	TGTGCCAGTAGAATTACCGGGACAGGGGATCAGCCCCAGCATTTT
TRBV30	TRBJ2-4	.	.	CAWSTPPAGAKNIQYF	TGTGCCTGGAGTACCCCGCCAGCAGGGGCCAAAAACATTCAGTACTTC
TRBV28	TRBJ1-2	.	TRBD1	CATTFRDRDGYTF	TGTGCCACTACATTCCGGGACAGAGATGGCTACACCTTC
TRBV5-6	TRBJ1-5	.	.	CASSLMGGSRGQPQHF	TGTGCCAGCAGCTTGATGGGGGGATCGAGGGGTCAGCCCCAGCATTTT
TRBV2	TRBJ1-2	once	.	CASRPGGRTYGYTF	TGTGCCAGCAGGCCGGGGGGGCGCACCTATGGCTACACCTTC
TRBV6-5	TRBJ1-3	.	.	CASSYSGRNTGNTIYF	TGTGCCAGCAGTTACTCGGGGCGGAACACTGGAAACACCATATATTTT
TRBV5-1	TRBJ2-7	.	TRBD2	CASSPPGTSGRADEQYF	TGCGCCAGCAGCCCCCCCGGGACTAGCGGGAGGGCCGACGAGCAGTACTTC
TRBV11-3	TRBJ2-2	.	TRBD1	CASSLTGTAHTGELFF	TGTGCCAGCAGCCTTACCGGGACAGCGCACACCGGGGAGCTGTTTTTT
TRBV24-1	TRBJ2-1	.	.	CATSDPRGHQTDEQFF	TGTGCCACCAGTGATCCCCGTGGCCATCAAACCGATGAGCAGTTCTTC
TRBV7-2	TRBJ2-5	.	TRBD2	CASSTGLAGQTQYF	TGTGCCAGCAGCACGGGACTAGCGGGGCAGACCCAGTACTTC
TRBV7-9	TRBJ1-6	.	TRBD1	CASSFGQDSPLHF	TGTGCCAGCAGCTTTGGACAGGATTCACCCCTCCACTTT